The 13 T cell receptor beta chains reported below all come from one sample, sequenced in a study of radiation and T cells in renal cell carcinoma. TCRdb's copy holds only in-frame clones and misses some; the assay was immunoSEQ multiplex PCR. The sample shows roughly 12,000 clones, around two thirds of them seen only once. The treatment denotes: treatment-naive control, cytoreductive nephrectomy. Source: tumor tissue, taken from a patient whose treatment was nephrectomy without radiotherapy. Receptor source: a woman of 80 years or more with renal cell carcinoma.

The V gene is TRBV25-1, the J gene TRBJ2-5, with TRBD1 matching 8 bases. Germline V lookup: CDR1 MGHDK, CDR2 SYGVNS. The CDR3 spans 15 residues. The J segment lost 0 bases and the V segment lost 8 bases, leaving 8 bases of the junction unmatched. Here the CDR3 DNA reads TGTGCCAGCGGTGGACAGGGCTCTTACCAAGAGACCCAGTACTTC. It specifies CASGGQGSYQETQYF.

The V and J genes are TRBV7-2 and TRBJ2-2, with D perhaps matching TRBD1 or TRBD2 (5 bases each). Germline loops: CDR1 SGHTA, CDR2 FQGNSA. V was cut by 4 bases and J by 6 bases, with 15 bases left in between. The CDR3 has 15 amino acids. The CDR3 DNA reads TGTGCCAGCAGCTCGCCGTGGGGGTCTCCCGGGGAGCTGTTTTTT. The encoded protein is CASSSPWGSPGELFF.

A few counts support this clone. This sequence joins TRBV2 and TRBJ2-5; D possibly matches TRBD1 or TRBD2 (5 bases each). The length of the CDR3 is 14 residues. V was clipped by 6 bases and J by 1 base, with 12 bases between them. Germline loops: CDR1 SNHLY, CDR2 FYNNEI. The CDR3 sequence: CASRGENTQETQYF. CDR3 nucleotide sequence: TGTGCCAGCAGAGGGGAGAACACCCAAGAGACCCAGTACTTC.

This sequence joins TRBV2 and TRBJ1-4; perhaps TRBD1 as D (5 bases). CDR3 length equals 15 residues. V was shortened by 8 bases and J by 0 bases, with 13 bases between the two germline ends. Per the germline V gene, CDR1 is SNHLY and CDR2 is FYNNEI. The CDR3 region is CASQGSHATNEKLFF. The CDR3, as DNA: TGTGCCAGCCAGGGAAGCCATGCAACTAATGAAAAACTGTTTTTT.

DNA of the CDR3: TGTGCCAGTAGTACCGGGGCCGGGCGGGAGACCCAGTACTTC. This codes for CASSTGAGRETQYF. V and J are TRBV19 and TRBJ2-5; D tentatively fits TRBD1 or TRBD2 (5 bases each). This CDR3 contains 14 residues. Germline loops: CDR1 LNHDA, CDR2 SQIVND (reference sequence). V lost 4 bases, J lost 5 bases, and 14 bases lay in between.

This chain connects TRBV6-5 to TRBJ2-3, with no clear D. The CDR3 runs 15 residues. The V gene's germline CDR1 is MNHEY and CDR2 SVGAGI. Trimming shortened V by 8 bases and J by 0 bases, and 15 bases separated the two germline ends. The CDR3 DNA reads TGTGCCAGCTGGGTTGGTGACTCTAGCACAGATACGCAGTATTTT. The encoded protein is CASWVGDSSTDTQYF.

This chain uses TRBV14 with TRBJ1-1; D remains ambiguous. The V gene's germline CDR1 is SGHDN and CDR2 FVKESK. The V end lost 0 bases, the J end lost 3 bases, and 5 bases lay between the germline ends. The CDR3 covers 13 residues. Here the CDR3 reads CASSQEEYTEAFF. Written as DNA, the CDR3 is TGTGCCAGCAGCCAAGAGGAATACACTGAAGCTTTCTTT.

The J gene is TRBJ2-1, the V gene TRBV9; D is ambiguous. Per germline, CDR1 SGDLS and CDR2 YYNGEE. V lost 0 bases and J lost 8, with 9 bases in between. The length of the CDR3 is 13 residues. CDR3 sequence reads: CASSVATIDEQFF. CDR3 in DNA: TGTGCCAGCAGCGTAGCCACTATCGATGAGCAGTTCTTC.

Remarks on this clone: Germline is not matched at one junction end, which may reflect a read error. This rearrangement joins TRBV10-3 to TRBJ1-5, with 11 bases aligning to TRBD1. Germline V gene sequence: CDR1 ENHRY, CDR2 SYGVKD. The CDR3 is made up of 16 amino acids. The CDR3 DNA follows: TGTGCCAGCAGTGAGGTAGGACAGGGGGCCCGGCAGCCCCAGCATTTT. Protein: CASSEVGQGARQPQHF.

This clone ranks as medium-sized (0.01 to 0.1%). This rearrangement joins TRBV18 to TRBJ1-4; no reliable D call. CDR3 length: 12 amino acids. Trimming removed 3 bases from V and 8 bases from J, with 7 bases in between. The V gene's germline CDR1 is KGHSH and CDR2 LQKENI. In DNA, the CDR3 is TGTGCCAGCTCACCGGGTGGAGAAAAACTGTTTTTT. Amino acid sequence: CASSPGGEKLFF.

The CDR3 sequence: CASSLGGSYTGELFF. CDR3 DNA sequence: TGCGCCAGCAGCTTAGGGGGGTCGTACACCGGGGAGCTGTTTTTT. The V gene is TRBV5-1, the J gene TRBJ2-2; either TRBD1 or TRBD2 may supply D (6 bases each). Trimming removed 2 bases from V and 3 bases from J, with 11 bases in between. The V gene's germline CDR1 is SGHRS and CDR2 YFSETQ. This CDR3 contains 15 residues.

The chain carries TRBV7-9 and TRBJ2-3, with D tentatively TRBD1 (6 bases). Germline assignment: CDR1 SEHNR and CDR2 FQNEAQ (reference sequence). The CDR3 runs 16 residues. Trimming cost V 1 base and J 6 bases, with 17 bases left between them. In DNA form, the CDR3 reads TGTGCCAGCAGCTTAGGGTATGGGGGCCTCGGGGATACGCAGTATTTT. Translation gives CASSLGYGGLGDTQYF.

This clone is labeled as medium-sized. The genes are TRBV7-9 and TRBJ1-1; possibly TRBD1 for D (6 bases). Trimming cost V 0 bases and J 1 base, with 6 bases left between them. This CDR3 has 14 amino acids. Germline CDR1 reads SEHNR; CDR2 reads FQNEAQ (reference sequence). Here the CDR3 reads CASSLAGANTEAFF. CDR3 DNA: TGTGCCAGCAGCTTAGCGGGGGCGAACACTGAAGCTTTCTTT.